The rows below give T cell receptor beta chains drawn from one sample of a study of shared clonotypes between healthy human individuals. Libraries were prepared by immunoSEQ multiplex PCR; TCRdb keeps only in-frame clonotypes and omits some of them. The sample records more than 550,000 clones, 72% being singletons. The sample consisted of memory CD4+ T cells sorted from blood. The source is a woman aged 25 to 45 in good health. Each CDR3 is given without its conserved first and last residue. The D gene is left open where the match is weak.

D,J,V,CDR3
TRBD1,TRBJ2-1,TRBV11-2,ASSKGTAGTANNEQF
NA,TRBJ1-5,TRBV27,ASSHRDTNQPQH
NA,TRBJ1-5,TRBV28,ASSDLRDRQVNQPQH
NA,TRBJ2-6,TRBV28,ASSLSGYGANVLT
NA,TRBJ2-3,TRBV7-3,ASSLTLASTDTQY
TRBD2,TRBJ2-3,TRBV5-1,ASSSGTSGSWGTDTQY
NA,TRBJ1-3,TRBV29-1,SAEGGSSGNTIY
TRBD2,TRBJ2-5,TRBV10-1,ASSALAGGPETQY
TRBD2,TRBJ2-7,TRBV29-1,SVSGLGTSGIPYEQY
NA,TRBJ1-1,TRBV7-2,ASSPVGRVGDTEAF
NA,TRBJ2-7,TRBV9,ASSAGLSSSYEQY
NA,TRBJ2-7,TRBV20-1,SALDKYEQY
NA,TRBJ1-1,TRBV30,AWSVSGEAF
TRBD1,TRBJ1-2,TRBV28,ASRTGTGNYGYT
NA,TRBJ2-5,TRBV6-6,ASSFPPDRQQETQY
NA,TRBJ1-1,TRBV15,ATSRLGGALGGAF
NA,TRBJ2-3,TRBV7-9,ASSRGPPPDTQY
NA,TRBJ2-3,TRBV5-4,ASTPPQGLATDTQY
NA,TRBJ1-1,TRBV5-4,ASSGVTENTEAF
TRBD1,TRBJ2-4,TRBV5-8,ASSLVHGTVGNIQY
TRBD1,TRBJ1-3,TRBV11-2,ASSPAGTASLGSGNTIY
TRBD1,TRBJ2-5,TRBV2,ASIRQTGARETQY
NA,TRBJ2-2,TRBV18,ASSPTTGELF
TRBD1,TRBJ1-1,TRBV6-6,ASSLTGGTEAF
NA,TRBJ2-7,TRBV11-2,ASRPTGKKGSYEQY
NA,TRBJ2-5,TRBV28,ASSSRQWGQETQY
NA,TRBJ2-5,TRBV7-3,ASSYTGPGETQY
NA,TRBJ2-1,TRBV5-1,ASSLGLDLGEQF
NA,TRBJ2-7,TRBV4-2,ASSRDFSSYEQY
NA,TRBJ2-7,TRBV5-6,ASSLASIYEQY
NA,TRBJ2-7,TRBV28,ATRRETYEQY
TRBD2,TRBJ2-1,TRBV19,ASRTQPGTSQF
NA,TRBJ2-3,TRBV7-9,ASSQSWQSSTDTQY
TRBD1,TRBJ1-2,TRBV28,ASSRSPARDRGRSYT
NA,TRBJ2-3,TRBV7-3,ASSSGTATDTQY
NA,TRBJ1-2,TRBV2,ASVGGQDGYT
TRBD2,TRBJ2-7,TRBV5-1,ASSLSIAGGSIGEAYEQY
TRBD1,TRBJ1-4,TRBV2,ASSQNQGAVVL
NA,TRBJ2-7,TRBV7-2,ASSLLEGPYEQY
NA,TRBJ1-2,TRBV5-1,ASSSRTANYGYT
NA,TRBJ2-7,TRBV6-5,ASTSSGPTYEQY
TRBD2,TRBJ2-2,TRBV5-8,ASRLGLAVNTGELF
NA,TRBJ1-5,TRBV2,ASSTGTPGQPQH
TRBD1,TRBJ1-4,TRBV2,ASSGTLQGGIRNEKLF
TRBD1,TRBJ2-3,TRBV5-1,ASTFGTEGNTQY
TRBD2,TRBJ2-3,TRBV29-1,SGTRSDTQY
NA,TRBJ2-7,TRBV10-3,AISESSGEYEQY
NA,TRBJ2-7,TRBV2,ASSRDRLGAYEQY
NA,TRBJ1-4,TRBV27,ASSLSGGPTSLNEKLF
TRBD2,TRBJ2-1,TRBV7-8,ASSLSSGYSSYNEQF
TRBD1,TRBJ1-1,TRBV27,ASRRGGTGFPEAF
NA,TRBJ1-1,TRBV5-1,ASSLAGITEAF
TRBD1,TRBJ1-2,TRBV4-1,ASSQGTRGLGYT
NA,TRBJ1-4,TRBV5-1,ASSFRGREGEKLF
TRBD2,TRBJ2-7,TRBV2,ASTQHPTSGSYEQY